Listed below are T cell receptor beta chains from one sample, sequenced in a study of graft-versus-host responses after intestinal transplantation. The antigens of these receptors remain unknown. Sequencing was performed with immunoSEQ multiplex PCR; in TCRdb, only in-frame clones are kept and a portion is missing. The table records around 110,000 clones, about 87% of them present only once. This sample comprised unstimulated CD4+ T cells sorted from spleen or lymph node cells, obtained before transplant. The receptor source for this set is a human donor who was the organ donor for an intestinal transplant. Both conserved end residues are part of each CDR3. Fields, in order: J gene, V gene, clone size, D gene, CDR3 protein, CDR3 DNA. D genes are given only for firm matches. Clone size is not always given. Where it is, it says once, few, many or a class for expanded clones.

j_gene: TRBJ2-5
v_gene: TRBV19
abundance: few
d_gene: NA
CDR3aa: CASSIHPQETQYF
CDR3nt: TGTGCCAGTAGTATTCACCCTCAAGAGACCCAGTACTTC

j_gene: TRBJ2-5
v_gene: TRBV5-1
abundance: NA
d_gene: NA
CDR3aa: CASSLGQVEGETQYF
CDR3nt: TGCGCCAGCAGCTTGGGCCAGGTTGAGGGGGAGACCCAGTACTTC

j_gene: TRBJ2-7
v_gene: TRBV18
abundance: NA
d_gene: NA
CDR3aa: CASSRTGGLSEQYF
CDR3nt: TGTGCCAGCTCACGAACCGGGGGGCTCTCCGAGCAGTACTTC

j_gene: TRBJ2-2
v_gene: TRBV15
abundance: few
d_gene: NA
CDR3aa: CATSSLTRRAVNTGELFF
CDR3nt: TGTGCCACCAGCAGCCTCACCAGGAGAGCGGTTAACACCGGGGAGCTGTTTTTT

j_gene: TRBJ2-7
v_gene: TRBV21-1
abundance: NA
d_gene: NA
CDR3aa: CASSNGKLAGSYEQYF
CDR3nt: TGTGCCAGCAGCAACGGTAAACTAGCGGGGTCCTACGAGCAGTACTTC

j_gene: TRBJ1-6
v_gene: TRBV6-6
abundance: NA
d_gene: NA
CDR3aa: CASSYTVNSPLHF
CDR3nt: TGTGCCAGCAGTTACACTGTTAATTCACCCCTCCACTTT

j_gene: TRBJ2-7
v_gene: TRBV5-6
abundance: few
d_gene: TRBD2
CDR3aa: CASTKTAGGTYEQYF
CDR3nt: TGTGCCAGCACAAAAACGGCGGGGGGGACCTACGAGCAGTACTTC

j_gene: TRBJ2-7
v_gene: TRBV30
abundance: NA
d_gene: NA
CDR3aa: CAWSVFYGGIKTYEQYF
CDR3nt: TGTGCCTGGAGTGTCTTTTACGGCGGGATAAAGACCTACGAGCAGTACTTC

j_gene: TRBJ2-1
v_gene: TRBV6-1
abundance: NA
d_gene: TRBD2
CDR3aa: CASSEVRLAGTNEQFF
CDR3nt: TGTGCCAGCAGTGAAGTTCGGCTAGCGGGGACCAATGAGCAGTTCTTC

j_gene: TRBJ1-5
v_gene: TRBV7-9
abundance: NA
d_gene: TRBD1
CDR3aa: CACSLGQGASNQPQHF
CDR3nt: TGTGCCTGCAGCTTGGGACAGGGAGCGAGCAATCAGCCCCAGCATTTT

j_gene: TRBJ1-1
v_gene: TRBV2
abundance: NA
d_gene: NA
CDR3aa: CATMVGALNTEAFF
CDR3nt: TGTGCCACCATGGTAGGGGCTTTGAACACTGAAGCTTTCTTT

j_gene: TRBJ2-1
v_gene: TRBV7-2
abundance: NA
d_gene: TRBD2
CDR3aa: CASSTRLAGYNEQFF
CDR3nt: TGTGCCAGCAGCACCCGACTAGCGGGGTACAATGAGCAGTTCTTC

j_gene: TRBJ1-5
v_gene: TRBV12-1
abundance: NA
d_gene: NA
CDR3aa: CASSKADSNQPQHF
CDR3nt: TGTGCCAGCAGCAAGGCGGATAGCAATCAGCCCCAGCATTTT

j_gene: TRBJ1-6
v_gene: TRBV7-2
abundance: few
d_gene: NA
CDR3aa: CASSLLEDSPLHF
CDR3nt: TGTGCCAGCAGCTTACTTGAAGATTCACCCCTCCACTTT

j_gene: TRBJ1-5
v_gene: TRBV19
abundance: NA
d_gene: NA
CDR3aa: CASSINREVAQPQHF
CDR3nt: TGTGCCAGTAGTATAAACAGGGAAGTTGCTCAGCCCCAGCATTTT

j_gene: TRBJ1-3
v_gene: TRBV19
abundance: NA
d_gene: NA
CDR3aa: CASSTLTVAVGNTIYF
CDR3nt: TGTGCCAGTAGTACATTGACAGTAGCTGTTGGAAACACCATATATTTT

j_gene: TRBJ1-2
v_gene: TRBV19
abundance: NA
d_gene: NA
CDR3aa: CASSILASNYGYTF
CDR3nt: TGTGCCAGTAGTATATTGGCCAGCAACTATGGCTACACCTTC

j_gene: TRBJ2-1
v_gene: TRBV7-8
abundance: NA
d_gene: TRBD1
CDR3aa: CASSLAGWGQGAWEQFF
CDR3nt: TGTGCCAGCAGCTTAGCGGGTTGGGGACAGGGGGCGTGGGAGCAGTTCTTC

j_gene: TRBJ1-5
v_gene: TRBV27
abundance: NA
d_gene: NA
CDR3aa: CASSWVGGFNQPQHF
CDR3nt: TGTGCCAGCAGTTGGGTTGGGGGGTTTAATCAGCCCCAGCATTTT

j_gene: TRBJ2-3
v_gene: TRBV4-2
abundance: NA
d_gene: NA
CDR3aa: CASSPGLKHTDTQYF
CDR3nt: TGTGCCAGCAGCCCCGGACTAAAACACACAGATACGCAGTATTTT

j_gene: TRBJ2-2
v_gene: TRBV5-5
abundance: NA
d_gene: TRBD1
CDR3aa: CASRRQGFSTGELFF
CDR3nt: TGTGCCAGCAGACGACAGGGATTTAGCACCGGGGAGCTGTTTTTT

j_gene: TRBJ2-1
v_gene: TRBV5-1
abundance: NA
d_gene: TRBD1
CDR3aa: CASSSLTGDEQFF
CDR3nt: TGCGCCAGCAGCTCGCTTACAGGGGATGAGCAGTTCTTC

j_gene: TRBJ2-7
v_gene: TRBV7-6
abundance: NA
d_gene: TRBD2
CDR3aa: CASSSVAGGGEQYF
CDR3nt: TGTGCCAGCAGCTCCGTAGCGGGAGGGGGAGAGCAGTACTTC

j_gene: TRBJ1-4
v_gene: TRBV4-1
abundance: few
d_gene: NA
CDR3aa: CASSQDKQELSPKLFF
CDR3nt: TGCGCCAGCAGCCAGGACAAACAGGAACTTTCTCCCAAACTGTTTTTT

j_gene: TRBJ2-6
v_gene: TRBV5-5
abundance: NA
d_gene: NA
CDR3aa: CASSPPHTGTGANVLTF
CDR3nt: TGTGCCAGCAGCCCCCCCCACACAGGGACCGGGGCCAACGTCCTGACTTTC

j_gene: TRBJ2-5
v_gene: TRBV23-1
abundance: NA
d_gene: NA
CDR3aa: CATVPGRGQYF
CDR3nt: TGCGCCACGGTTCCTGGGCGAGGCCAGTACTTC